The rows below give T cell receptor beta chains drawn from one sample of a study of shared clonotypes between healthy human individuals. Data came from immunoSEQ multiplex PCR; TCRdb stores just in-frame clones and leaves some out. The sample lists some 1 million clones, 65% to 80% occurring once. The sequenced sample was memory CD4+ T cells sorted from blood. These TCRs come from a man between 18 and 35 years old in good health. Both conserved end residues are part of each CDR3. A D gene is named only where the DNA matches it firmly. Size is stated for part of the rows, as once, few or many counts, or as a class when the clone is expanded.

TGTGCCAGCAGCCCCGATAGGAATACGCAGTATTTT	CASSPDRNTQYF	TRBJ2-3	-	-	TRBV7-2
TGTGCCGTACCAGGGGCTAACTACTTCGAGCAGTACTTC	CAVPGANYFEQYF	TRBJ2-7	-	-	TRBV6-1
TGTGCCAGCGGGGGACAGGGCTACGAGCAGTACTTC	CASGGQGYEQYF	TRBJ2-7	-	TRBD1	TRBV28
TGTGCCAGCCTACAGATCTCTGGGGCCAACGTCCTGACTTTC	CASLQISGANVLTF	TRBJ2-6	once	-	TRBV28
TGTGCCAGCAGCGCCGACCCCTTCCCATCCTACGAGCAGTACTTC	CASSADPFPSYEQYF	TRBJ2-7	-	-	TRBV9
TGTGCTAGTGGTTTGGTAGAGGGGGCTAAAACCCTCCACTTT	CASGLVEGAKTLHF	TRBJ1-6	-	TRBD1	TRBV12-5
TGCGCCAGCAGTGGTCAGCGGATAAACACCGGGGAGCTGTTTTTT	CASSGQRINTGELFF	TRBJ2-2	-	-	TRBV10-2
TGCAGCGTTGAAGATCCAGGGGTGGGGCAGTTCTTC	CSVEDPGVGQFF	TRBJ2-1	-	-	TRBV29-1
TGTGCCAGTAGAAGGGCGGACAGCGCCTACAATGAGCAGTTCTTC	CASRRADSAYNEQFF	TRBJ2-1	-	-	TRBV19
TGCGCCAGCAGCTTGGACGACAGGATCTACGAGCAGTACTTC	CASSLDDRIYEQYF	TRBJ2-7	-	-	TRBV5-1
TGTGCCAGCAGCTCAACGGGACACGGTGGCACTGAAGCTTTCTTT	CASSSTGHGGTEAFF	TRBJ1-1	once	-	TRBV7-2
TGTGCCACCAGCAGAGATTTTCAAGGTGGAGCTTTCTTT	CATSRDFQGGAFF	TRBJ1-1	-	-	TRBV15
TGTGCCAGCTCCATGGGACAGCACACTGAAGCTTTCTTT	CASSMGQHTEAFF	TRBJ1-1	-	TRBD1	TRBV18
TGCAGCGTTGACGGCTACACCTTC	CSVDGYTF	TRBJ1-2	-	-	TRBV29-1
TGTGCCAGCAGCCCCATGGGGGTTGGAGATACGCAGTATTTT	CASSPMGVGDTQYF	TRBJ2-3	-	-	TRBV11-2
TGCGCCAGCAGCCTCCGGGAGGCCCTTTCCTACGAGCAGTACTTC	CASSLREALSYEQYF	TRBJ2-7	-	TRBD2	TRBV5-1
TGTGCCAGCTCACCGCCTCGGGGGGAAGGAAACACCATATATTTT	CASSPPRGEGNTIYF	TRBJ1-3	once	-	TRBV18
TGTGCCATCACCCAGGGACCCGGCACAGATACGCAGTATTTT	CAITQGPGTDTQYF	TRBJ2-3	once	-	TRBV10-3
TGTGCCAGCAGCCCCGGGACCGGGACTAGCGGACACTACGAGCAGTACTTC	CASSPGTGTSGHYEQYF	TRBJ2-7	few	TRBD2	TRBV14
TGTGCCAGCAGTTACAAGACAGGGTACACTGAAGCTTTCTTT	CASSYKTGYTEAFF	TRBJ1-1	few	TRBD1	TRBV27
TGTGCCAGCAGTTACCGGGGGCAAGAGACTGAAGCTTTCTTT	CASSYRGQETEAFF	TRBJ1-1	-	-	TRBV6-5
TGTGCCAGCAGCTTATTGGATCTTTCGGGGACAGATACGCAGTATTTT	CASSLLDLSGTDTQYF	TRBJ2-3	-	-	TRBV7-9
TGTGCCAGTAGTATAGGACTACCCTACAATGAGCAGTTCTTC	CASSIGLPYNEQFF	TRBJ2-1	-	-	TRBV19
TGTGCCAGCAGCGCTTATCTGGACTGGGTCAATCAGCCCCAGCATTTT	CASSAYLDWVNQPQHF	TRBJ1-5	-	-	TRBV7-3
TGTGCCAGCAGTGCCGGGAGAATCACAGATACGCAGTATTTT	CASSAGRITDTQYF	TRBJ2-3	-	-	TRBV6-1
TGCAGCGTTGAAGAGGGCCCGAACTATGGCTACACCTTC	CSVEEGPNYGYTF	TRBJ1-2	few	-	TRBV29-1
TGTGCCAGCAGCTTCGGGACAGGGCCGAACACCGGGGAGCTGTTTTTT	CASSFGTGPNTGELFF	TRBJ2-2	-	TRBD1	TRBV11-3
TGCAGCGTTGAGCTGGCCTCCTACGAGCAGTACTTC	CSVELASYEQYF	TRBJ2-7	once	-	TRBV29-1
TGTGCCAGCAGCAGGAATCCCGGGGGAGGAGGCTACACCTTC	CASSRNPGGGGYTF	TRBJ1-2	-	-	TRBV5-6
TGTGCCAGCAGCTTAAGGTCGTACGAGCAGTACTTC	CASSLRSYEQYF	TRBJ2-7	-	-	TRBV11-2
TGTGCCAGCAGTGGGCGGCAACTGAACACTGAAGCTTTCTTT	CASSGRQLNTEAFF	TRBJ1-1	-	-	TRBV2
TGTGCCAGTAGTGGGCAGGAACGTGGCTACACCTTC	CASSGQERGYTF	TRBJ1-2	-	-	TRBV19
TGTGCCAGCACCACACGGTGGGGACATGGCGAAGCTAATGAAAAACTGTTTTTT	CASTTRWGHGEANEKLFF	TRBJ1-4	-	-	TRBV28
TGTGCCAGCAGTGATGGGTCGCGAGTAGTCTGGTTCTTC	CASSDGSRVVWFF	TRBJ2-1	-	-	TRBV6-1
TGTGCCATCAGTGATTTTACGGTGGAGACCCAGTACTTC	CAISDFTVETQYF	TRBJ2-5	few	-	TRBV10-3
TGTGCCAGCAGGGGACAGGGGTACGAGCAGTACTTC	CASRGQGYEQYF	TRBJ2-7	-	TRBD1	TRBV2
TGTGCCAGCAGTTACCGGGACCGACAAACCTATGGCTACACCTTC	CASSYRDRQTYGYTF	TRBJ1-2	-	-	TRBV6-5
TGTGCCAGCAGTGGCCAAGAGACCCAGTACTTC	CASSGQETQYF	TRBJ2-5	few	-	TRBV6-1
TGTGCCAGCAGCCCGGAGCCTGGGGCCAACGTCCTGACTTTC	CASSPEPGANVLTF	TRBJ2-6	-	-	TRBV5-6
TGTGCCAGCAGTAGGGCAGACAAAAACATTCAGTACTTC	CASSRADKNIQYF	TRBJ2-4	-	-	TRBV27
TGTGCCAGCTCACCGGGGTCCTCCCCGCGGAGAGATACGCAGTATTTT	CASSPGSSPRRDTQYF	TRBJ2-3	-	-	TRBV18
TGTGCCAGCAGCGCCCAGGGTTCCTACGAGCAGTACTTC	CASSAQGSYEQYF	TRBJ2-7	few	-	TRBV6-6
TGTGCCAGCTCCCGAATCGACTACGAGCAGTACTTC	CASSRIDYEQYF	TRBJ2-7	-	-	TRBV11-3
TGTGCCAGCAGCTCGGACGGAACAGATACGCAGTATTTT	CASSSDGTDTQYF	TRBJ2-3	-	-	TRBV7-2
TGTGCCAGCAGTTCGACAGGATCGCATGGCTACACCTTC	CASSSTGSHGYTF	TRBJ1-2	-	-	TRBV6-5
TGTGCCACCCTAACAGCTAACACTGAAGCTTTCTTT	CATLTANTEAFF	TRBJ1-1	-	-	TRBV28
TGTGCCAGCAGCTTGACTAGCGGGAGTTCGTACAAGCAGTACTTC	CASSLTSGSSYKQYF	TRBJ2-7	-	TRBD2	TRBV7-9
TGTGCCAGCAGTTTCGACAGATATAATTCACCCCTCCACTTT	CASSFDRYNSPLHF	TRBJ1-6	-	-	TRBV2
TGTGCTAGCAGCTTAGGGGTCAAGCACCAAGAGACCCAGTACTTC	CASSLGVKHQETQYF	TRBJ2-5	-	-	TRBV7-7
TGTGCCAGCAGCGGCAGCCTCACCTCCTACGAGCAGTACTTC	CASSGSLTSYEQYF	TRBJ2-7	-	-	TRBV21-1
TGTGCCAGCAGCTGGGCGAGCTCCTACGAGCAGTACTTC	CASSWASSYEQYF	TRBJ2-7	-	-	TRBV28
TGTGCCAGCAGCCGAGGACAGGGGTTCACAGATACGCAGTATTTT	CASSRGQGFTDTQYF	TRBJ2-3	-	TRBD1	TRBV14